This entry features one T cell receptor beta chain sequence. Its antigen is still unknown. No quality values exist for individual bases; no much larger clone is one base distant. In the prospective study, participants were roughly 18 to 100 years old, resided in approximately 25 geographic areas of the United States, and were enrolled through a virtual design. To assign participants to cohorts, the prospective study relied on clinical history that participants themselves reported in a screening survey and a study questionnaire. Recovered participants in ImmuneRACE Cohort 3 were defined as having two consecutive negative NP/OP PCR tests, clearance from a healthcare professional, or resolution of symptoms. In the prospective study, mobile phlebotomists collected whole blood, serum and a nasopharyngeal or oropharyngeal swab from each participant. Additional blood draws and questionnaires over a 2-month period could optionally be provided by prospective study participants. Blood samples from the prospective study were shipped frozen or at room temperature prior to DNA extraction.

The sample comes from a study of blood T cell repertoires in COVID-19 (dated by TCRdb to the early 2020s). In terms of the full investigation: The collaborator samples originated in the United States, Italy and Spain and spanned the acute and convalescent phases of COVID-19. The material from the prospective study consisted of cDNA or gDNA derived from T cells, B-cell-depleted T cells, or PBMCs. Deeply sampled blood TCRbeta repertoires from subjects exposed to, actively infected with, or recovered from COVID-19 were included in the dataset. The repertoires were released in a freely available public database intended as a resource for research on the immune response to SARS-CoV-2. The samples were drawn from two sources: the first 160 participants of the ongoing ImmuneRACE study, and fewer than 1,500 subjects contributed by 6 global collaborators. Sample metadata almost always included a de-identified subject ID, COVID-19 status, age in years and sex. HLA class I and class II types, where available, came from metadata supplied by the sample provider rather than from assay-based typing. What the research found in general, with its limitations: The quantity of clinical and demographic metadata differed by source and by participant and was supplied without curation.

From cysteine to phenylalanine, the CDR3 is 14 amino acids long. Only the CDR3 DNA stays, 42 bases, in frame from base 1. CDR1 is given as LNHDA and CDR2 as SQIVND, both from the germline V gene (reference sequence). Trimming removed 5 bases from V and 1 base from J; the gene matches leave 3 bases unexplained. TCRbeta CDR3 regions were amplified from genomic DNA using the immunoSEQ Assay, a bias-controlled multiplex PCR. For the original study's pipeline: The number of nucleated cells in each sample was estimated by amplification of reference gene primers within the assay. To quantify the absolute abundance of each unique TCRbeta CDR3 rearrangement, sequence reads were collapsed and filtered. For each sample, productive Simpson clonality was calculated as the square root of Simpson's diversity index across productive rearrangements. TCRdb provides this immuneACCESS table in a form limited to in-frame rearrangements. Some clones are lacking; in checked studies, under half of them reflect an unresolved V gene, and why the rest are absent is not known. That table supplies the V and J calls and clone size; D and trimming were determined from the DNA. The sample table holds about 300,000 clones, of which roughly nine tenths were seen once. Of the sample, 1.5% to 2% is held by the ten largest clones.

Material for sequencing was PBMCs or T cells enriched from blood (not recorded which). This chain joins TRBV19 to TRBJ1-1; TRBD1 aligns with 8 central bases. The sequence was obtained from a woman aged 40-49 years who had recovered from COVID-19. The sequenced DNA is TGTGCCAGTAGTCGACAGGGGAAGAACACTGAAGCTTTCTTT. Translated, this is CASSRQGKNTEAFF.